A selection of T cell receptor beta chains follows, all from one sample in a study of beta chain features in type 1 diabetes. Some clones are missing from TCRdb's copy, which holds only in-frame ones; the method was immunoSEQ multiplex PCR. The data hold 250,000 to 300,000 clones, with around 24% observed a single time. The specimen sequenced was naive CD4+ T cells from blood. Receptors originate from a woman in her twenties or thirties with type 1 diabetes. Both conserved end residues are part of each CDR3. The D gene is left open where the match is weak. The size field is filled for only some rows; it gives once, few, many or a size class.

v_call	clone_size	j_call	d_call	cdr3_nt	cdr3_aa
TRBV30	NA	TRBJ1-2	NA	TGTGCCTGGAGTCCGGGACAAGCTAACTATGGCTACACCTTC	CAWSPGQANYGYTF
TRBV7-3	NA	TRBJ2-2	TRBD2	TGTGCCAGCAGCCCTAGCGGGAGACACACCGGGGAGCTGTTTTTT	CASSPSGRHTGELFF
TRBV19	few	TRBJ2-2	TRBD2	TGTGCCAGTAGTCCAGCGGGAGCCGGGGAGCTGTTTTTT	CASSPAGAGELFF
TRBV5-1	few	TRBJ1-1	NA	TGCGCCAGCAGCGCCGCAGGGGCGAGTGAAGCTTTCTTT	CASSAAGASEAFF
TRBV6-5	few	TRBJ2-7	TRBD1	TGTGCCAGCAGTGCGGACAGGGGAAGGGGTAGCGAGCAGTACTTC	CASSADRGRGSEQYF
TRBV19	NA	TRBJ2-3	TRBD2	TGTGCCAGTGGGGGTAGCGGGACCACAGATACGCAGTATTTT	CASGGSGTTDTQYF
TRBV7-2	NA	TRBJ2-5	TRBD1	TGTGCCAGCAGCAGAAATGGACAGGGAGAGACCCAGTACTTC	CASSRNGQGETQYF
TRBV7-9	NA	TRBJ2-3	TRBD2	TGTGCCAGCAGCTCGGGACTAGCGGGATCAGATACGCAGTATTTT	CASSSGLAGSDTQYF
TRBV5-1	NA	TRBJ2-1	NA	TGCGCCAGCAGCTGGGGACCGCAGGGGGGCGAGCAGTTCTTC	CASSWGPQGGEQFF
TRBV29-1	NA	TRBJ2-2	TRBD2	TGCAGCGTTGGGAGGCTAGCGGGAGAATCGGTCACCGGGGAGCTGTTTTTT	CSVGRLAGESVTGELFF
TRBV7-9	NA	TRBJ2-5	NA	TGTGCCAGCAGCCCAGGACTACTCCAAGAGACCCAGTACTTC	CASSPGLLQETQYF
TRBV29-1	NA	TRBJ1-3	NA	TGCAGCGTTGAATTCTCGGGGAGGGGAAACACCATATATTTT	CSVEFSGRGNTIYF
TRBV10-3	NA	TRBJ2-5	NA	TGTGCCATCAGTGATTCAGGCGGGATGGAGACCCAGTACTTC	CAISDSGGMETQYF
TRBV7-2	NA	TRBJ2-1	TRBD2	TGTGCCAGCAGGTTGAGCGGGAGCTCCTACAATGAGCAGTTCTTC	CASRLSGSSYNEQFF
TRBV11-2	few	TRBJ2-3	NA	TGTGCCAGCAGCCCAACGAGGGGGGGTCGGTATACGCAGTATTTT	CASSPTRGGRYTQYF
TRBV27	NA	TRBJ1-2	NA	TGTGCCAGCAGTTTGAGGGACAATCCCCTCTATGGCTACACCTTC	CASSLRDNPLYGYTF
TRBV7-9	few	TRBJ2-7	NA	TGTGCCAGCAGCTTCCAAAACGAGCAGTACTTC	CASSFQNEQYF
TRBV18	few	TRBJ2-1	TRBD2	TGTGCCAGCTCACCACAGCGGGAGGTAAACAATGAGCAGTTCTTC	CASSPQREVNNEQFF
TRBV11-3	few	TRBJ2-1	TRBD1	TGTGCCAGCAGCCCCCGGGACAGGGGAAGTGAGCAGTTCTTC	CASSPRDRGSEQFF
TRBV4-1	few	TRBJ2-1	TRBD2	TGCGCCAGCAGCCAAGGACTAGCGGCCTACAATGAGCAGTTCTTC	CASSQGLAAYNEQFF
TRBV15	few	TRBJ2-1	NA	TGTGCCACCAGCAGAGACGCGTGGAGCTCCTACAATGAGCAGTTCTTC	CATSRDAWSSYNEQFF
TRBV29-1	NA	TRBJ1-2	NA	TGCAGCGTATCCTTTAACTATGGCTACACCTTC	CSVSFNYGYTF
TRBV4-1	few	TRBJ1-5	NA	TGCGCCAGCAGCCACGACAGTTACTCCTACAATCAGCCCCAGCATTTT	CASSHDSYSYNQPQHF
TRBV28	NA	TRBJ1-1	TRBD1	TGTGCCAGCAGTTTGACAGGGGGCGGCACTGAAGCTTTCTTT	CASSLTGGGTEAFF
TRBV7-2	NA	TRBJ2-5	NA	TGTGCCAGCAGCTTAGCGCGGGAGACCCAGTACTTC	CASSLARETQYF
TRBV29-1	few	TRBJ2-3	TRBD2	TGCAGCGTTTTTAGCGGGAGGGGGGTGGATACGCAGTATTTT	CSVFSGRGVDTQYF